This TCR beta chain was sequenced during a study of cytomegalovirus exposure and HLA in healthy donors. As for the study in general: The approximately 100 million unique TCR beta sequences, from around 200 million T cells, were found by an earlier analysis.

Worth noting for this clone: Its target is not known.

PCR employed 60 Vbeta and 13 Jbeta primers. Assay used: immunoSEQ multiplex PCR; TCRdb lists only in-frame clones, some missing. The sample yields over 150,000 clones, around 88% seen once. General study points: Most observed TCR sequences were rare, whereas some public TCRs were detected in many donors.

Unmatched junction bases numbered 4, after V lost 5 bases and J lost 6 bases. There are 13 residues in the CDR3. Germline CDR1 and CDR2: SNHLY and FYNNEI. What was sequenced was PBMCs. The receptor was derived from a woman in her thirties in good health and CMV-seronegative. The genes are TRBV2 and TRBJ2-3, with 8 bases identical to TRBD1. The CDR3 region is CASSLQGEDTQYF. CDR3 coding DNA: TGTGCCAGCAGTTTACAGGGGGAGGATACGCAGTATTTT.